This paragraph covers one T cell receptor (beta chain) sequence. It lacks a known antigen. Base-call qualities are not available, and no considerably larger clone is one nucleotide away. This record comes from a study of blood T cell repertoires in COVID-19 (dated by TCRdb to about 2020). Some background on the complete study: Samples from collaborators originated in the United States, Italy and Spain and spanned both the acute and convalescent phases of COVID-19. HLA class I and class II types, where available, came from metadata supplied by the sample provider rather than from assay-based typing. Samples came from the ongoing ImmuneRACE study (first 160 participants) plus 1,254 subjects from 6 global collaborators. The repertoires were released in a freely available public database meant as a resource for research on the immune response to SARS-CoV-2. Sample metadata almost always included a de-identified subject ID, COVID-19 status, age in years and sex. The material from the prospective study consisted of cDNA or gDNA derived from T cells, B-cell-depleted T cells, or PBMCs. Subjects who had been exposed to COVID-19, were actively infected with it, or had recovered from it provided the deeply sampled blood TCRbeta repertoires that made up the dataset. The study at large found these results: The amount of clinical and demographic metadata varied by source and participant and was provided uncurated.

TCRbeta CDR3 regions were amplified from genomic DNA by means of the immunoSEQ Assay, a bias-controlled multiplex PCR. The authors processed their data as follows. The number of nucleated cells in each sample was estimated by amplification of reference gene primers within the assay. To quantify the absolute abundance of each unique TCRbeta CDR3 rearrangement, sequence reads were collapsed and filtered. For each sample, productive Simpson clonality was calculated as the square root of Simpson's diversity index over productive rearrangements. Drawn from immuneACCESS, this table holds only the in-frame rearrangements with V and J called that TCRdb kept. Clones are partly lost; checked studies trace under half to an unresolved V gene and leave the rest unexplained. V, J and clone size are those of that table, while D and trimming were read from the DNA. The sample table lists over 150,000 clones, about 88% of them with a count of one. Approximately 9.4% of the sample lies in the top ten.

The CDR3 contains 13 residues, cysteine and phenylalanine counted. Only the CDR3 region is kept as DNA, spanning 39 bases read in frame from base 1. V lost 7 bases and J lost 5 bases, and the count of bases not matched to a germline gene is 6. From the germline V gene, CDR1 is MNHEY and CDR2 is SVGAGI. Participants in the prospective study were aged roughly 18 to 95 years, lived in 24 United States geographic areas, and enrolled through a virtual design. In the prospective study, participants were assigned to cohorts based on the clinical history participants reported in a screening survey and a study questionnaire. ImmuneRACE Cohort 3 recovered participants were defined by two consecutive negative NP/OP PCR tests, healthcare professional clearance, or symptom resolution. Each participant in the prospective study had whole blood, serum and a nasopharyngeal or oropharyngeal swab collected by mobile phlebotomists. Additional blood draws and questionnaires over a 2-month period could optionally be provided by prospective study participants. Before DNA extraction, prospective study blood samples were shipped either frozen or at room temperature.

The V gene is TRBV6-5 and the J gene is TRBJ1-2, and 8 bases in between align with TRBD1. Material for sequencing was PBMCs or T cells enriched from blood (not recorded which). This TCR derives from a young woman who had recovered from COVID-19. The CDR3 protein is CASTRDRLYGYTF. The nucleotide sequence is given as TGTGCCAGCACCCGGGACAGGCTTTATGGCTACACCTTC.